Each of the 16 T cell receptor beta chains below was sequenced from the same sample in a study of cytomegalovirus exposure and HLA in healthy donors. Profiling relied on immunoSEQ multiplex PCR, and the TCRdb table lists in-frame clones only, not all of them. The sample consists of about 280,000 clones, 85% to 90% of them appearing once. The sequenced sample consisted of PBMCs. The receptors were gathered from a woman younger than 35 in good health and CMV-seronegative.

This clone was found once. At the DNA level, this CDR3 is encoded by other sequences in the same sample as well. V is TRBV6-5 and J is TRBJ1-5, with D possibly TRBD1 on 6 matching bases. Germline values: CDR1 MNHEY, CDR2 SVGAGI. CDR3 length: 14 amino acids. V was cut by 0 bases and J by 4 bases, with 7 bases left in between. CDR3 sequence: CASSYSQGNQPQHF. The CDR3 DNA reads TGTGCCAGCAGTTACTCCCAGGGGAATCAGCCCCAGCATTTT.

The rearrangement links TRBV15 to TRBJ2-1, with 7 bases identical to TRBD1. Germline V CDR1 and CDR2: LNHNV, YYDKDF (reference sequence). V dropped 5 bases and J dropped 8; count of bases not matched to a gene: 6. The CDR3 covers 13 residues. CDR3 amino acids: CATSSRTGDEQFF. The CDR3 nucleotides read TGTGCCACCAGCTCCAGAACAGGGGATGAGCAGTTCTTC.

V is TRBV11-2 and J is TRBJ2-7; no firm D call. The CDR3 consists of 11 residues. V dropped 5 bases and J dropped 3 bases, with 5 bases sitting between them. Germline lookup yields CDR1 SGHAT and CDR2 FQNNGV. The CDR3 nucleotides are TGTGCCAGCAGCATCAGCTACGAGCAGTACTTC. Encoded protein: CASSISYEQYF.

The J gene is TRBJ1-5, the V gene TRBV18, with 7 bases aligning to TRBD1. The CDR3 is 16 residues long. Germline CDR1 and CDR2: KGHSH and LQKENI. Losses at the gene ends were 6 bases for V and 1 base for J; bases not matched to a gene: 9. The CDR3 here is CASSLGTVGSNQPQHF. CDR3 nucleotide sequence: TGTGCCAGCTCCCTAGGGACAGTTGGAAGCAATCAGCCCCAGCATTTT. The variable domain in full, with the rest retrieved from reference TRBV18 and TRBJ1-5, is NAGVMQNPRHLVRRRGQEARLRCSPMKGHSHVYWYRQLPEEGLKFMVYLQKENIIDESGMPKERFSAEFPKEGPSILRIQQVVRGDSAAYFCASSLGTVGSNQPQHFGDGTRLSIL.

This chain connects TRBV6-5 to TRBJ2-1, with 8 positions matching TRBD2. The ends lost 2 bases at V and 7 bases at J; junction bases unmatched: 10. Germline CDR1 reads MNHEY; CDR2 reads SVGAGI. The CDR3 covers 16 residues. DNA for the CDR3: TGTGCCAGCAGTTACAGGGGACTAGAGGGTGGGAATGAGCAGTTCTTC. It is translated as CASSYRGLEGGNEQFF.

This clone was counted once. The chain links TRBV5-1 to TRBJ2-5; TRBD1 is a possible D gene (6 bases). V was clipped by 5 bases and J by 0 bases, with 14 bases between them. CDR1 and CDR2 from the germline V gene are SGHRS and YFSETQ. This CDR3 is 15 amino acids long. The CDR3 loop is CASSLVSGDQETQYF. CDR3 sequence (DNA): TGCGCCAGCAGTCTTGTGTCAGGGGACCAAGAGACCCAGTACTTC. Drawing the rest from reference TRBV5-1 and TRBJ2-5, the complete variable domain is KAGVTQTPRYLIKTRGQQVTLSCSPISGHRSVSWYQQTPGQGLQFLFEYFSETQRNKGNFPGRFSGRQFSNSRSEMNVSTLELGDSALYLCASSLVSGDQETQYFGPGTRLLVL.

The J gene is TRBJ2-5, the V gene TRBV5-8, with D maybe TRBD2 (5 bases). Per germline, CDR1 SGHTS and CDR2 YDEGEE. The V end lost 4 bases, the J end lost 0 bases, and 13 bases lay between the germline ends. There are 15 residues in the CDR3. For the CDR3, the DNA is TGTGCCAGCAGCCCGGGGTGGCCAGACCAAGAGACCCAGTACTTC. Its translation is CASSPGWPDQETQYF.

V and J are TRBV6-6 and TRBJ2-7; the match to TRBD2 covers 10 bases. V trimming: 2 bases; J trimming: 8 bases; junction bases outside the gene matches: 12. The germline CDR1 and CDR2 sequences are MNHNY and SVGAGI (reference sequence). The CDR3 length is 16 residues. CDR3 DNA sequence: TGTGCCAGCAGTTACCGCACTAGCGGGGTCCCACCCCAGCAGTACTTC. It specifies CASSYRTSGVPPQQYF.

This chain connects TRBV28 to TRBJ1-6, with no clear D. This CDR3 comprises 15 residues. Germline values: CDR1 MDHEN, CDR2 SYDVKM. V was trimmed by 7 bases and J by 9 bases, leaving 19 bases between them. The CDR3 DNA sequence: TGTGCCAGCAACCTCCAGAGGGCGCGGGCTTCACCCCTCCACTTT. Translated, it gives CASNLQRARASPLHF.

The chain employs TRBV14 and TRBJ1-2; D might be TRBD1 (6 bases). The germline V and J ends were trimmed by 4 bases and 5 bases, with 20 bases remaining between them. Germline V gene lookup returns CDR1 SGHDN and CDR2 FVKESK. This CDR3 comprises 16 residues. The CDR3: CASSPIMGDTRYGYTF. CDR3 coding DNA: TGTGCCAGCAGCCCCATAATGGGGGACACTCGATATGGCTACACCTTC.

The genes are TRBV25-1 and TRBJ2-7; D gene unclear. Trimming left V 5 bases short and J 6 bases short, with 17 bases between. The germline V gene encodes CDR1 MGHDK and CDR2 SYGVNS. This CDR3 contains 14 residues. The CDR3 is CASSRERQPSEQYF. CDR3 bases: TGTGCCAGCAGTCGAGAGAGGCAACCGAGCGAGCAGTACTTC.

The chain joins TRBV19 to TRBJ2-7, with 10 bases lining up with TRBD2. The germline gives CDR1 LNHDA, CDR2 SQIVND (reference sequence). V lost 5 bases, J lost 7 bases, and 11 bases stayed unmatched. This CDR3 has 15 residues. The CDR3 DNA is TGTGCCAGTAGTCTCAATGGGGGGGGACTAGCGGAGCAGTACTTC. Translation: CASSLNGGGLAEQYF.

A few counts support this clone. The chain has TRBV21-1 and TRBJ2-7; TRBD2 is the table's D call, not checked against the DNA. TRBV21-1 is a recognized pseudogene. The CDR3 is 14 residues long. The CDR3 protein is CASSKEPRLYEQYF. The CDR3 nucleotides are TGTGCCAGCAGCAAAGAGCCGCGGCTCTACGAGCAGTACTTC.

This chain joins TRBV7-6 and TRBJ1-1; 9 positions agree with TRBD1. CDR1 is SGHVS, CDR2 FNYEAQ, per germline. Losses at the gene ends were 5 bases for V and 3 bases for J; bases not matched to a gene: 4. There are 14 residues in the CDR3. DNA of the CDR3: TGTGCCAGCAGCACGACAGGGGGGGACACTGAAGCTTTCTTT. This translates into CASSTTGGDTEAFF. The full variable domain, in which reference TRBV7-6 and TRBJ1-1 provide the parts outside the CDR3, is GAGVSQSPRYKVTKRGQDVALRCDPISGHVSLYWYRQALGQGPEFLTYFNYEAQQDKSGLPNDRFSAERPEGSISTLTIQRTEQRDSAMYRCASSTTGGDTEAFFGQGTRLTVV.

The chain uses TRBV18 and TRBJ2-5, with TRBD2 identical over 9 bases. Germline V gives CDR1 KGHSH, CDR2 LQKENI. CDR3 size: 15 residues. J was trimmed by 5 bases and V by 3 bases; bases with no gene match: 7. The CDR3 sequence: CASSPSRLAAETQYF. The CDR3 DNA follows: TGTGCCAGCTCACCGAGCCGACTAGCGGCGGAGACCCAGTACTTC.

This clone was seen once. The CDR3 region is CASSSTRPGAYNSPLHF. The CDR3 DNA follows: TGTGCCAGCTCGTCAACTAGACCAGGGGCCTATAATTCACCCCTCCACTTT. The rearrangement joins TRBV18 to TRBJ1-6; tentative D call: TRBD1 (6 bases). Germline assignment: CDR1 KGHSH and CDR2 LQKENI. V lost 6 bases to trimming and J lost 2 bases, with 17 bases between them. This CDR3 region has 17 residues.